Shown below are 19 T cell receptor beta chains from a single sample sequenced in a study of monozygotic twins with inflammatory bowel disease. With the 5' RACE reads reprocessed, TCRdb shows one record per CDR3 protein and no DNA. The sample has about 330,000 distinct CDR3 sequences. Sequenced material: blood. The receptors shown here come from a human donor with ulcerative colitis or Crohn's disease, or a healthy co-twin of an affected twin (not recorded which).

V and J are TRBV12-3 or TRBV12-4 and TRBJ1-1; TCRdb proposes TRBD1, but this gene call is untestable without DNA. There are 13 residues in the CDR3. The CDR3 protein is CASSLGQGAEAFF.

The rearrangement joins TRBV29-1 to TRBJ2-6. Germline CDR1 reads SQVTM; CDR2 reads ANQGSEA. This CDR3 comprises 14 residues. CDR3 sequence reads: CSVDITGGANILTF.

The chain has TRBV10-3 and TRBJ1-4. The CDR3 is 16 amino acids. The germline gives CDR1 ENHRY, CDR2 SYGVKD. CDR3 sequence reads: CATSPKGGGINEKLFF.

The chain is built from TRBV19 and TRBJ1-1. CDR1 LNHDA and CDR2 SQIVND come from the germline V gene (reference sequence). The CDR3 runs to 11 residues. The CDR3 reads CASSQYTEAFF. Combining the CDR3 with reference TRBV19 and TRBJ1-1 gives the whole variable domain DGGITQSPKYLFRKEGQNVTLSCEQNLNHDAMYWYRQDPGQGLRLIYYSQIVNDFQKGDIAEGYSVSREKKESFPLTVTSAQKNPTAFYLCASSQYTEAFFGQGTRLTVV.

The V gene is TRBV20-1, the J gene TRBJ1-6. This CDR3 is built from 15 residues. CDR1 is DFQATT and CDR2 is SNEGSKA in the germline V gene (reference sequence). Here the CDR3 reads CSARGLLLGDSPLHF.

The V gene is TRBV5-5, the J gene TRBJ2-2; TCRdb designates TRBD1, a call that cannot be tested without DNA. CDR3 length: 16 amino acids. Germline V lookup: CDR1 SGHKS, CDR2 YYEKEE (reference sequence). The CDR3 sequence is CASSSRDTPYTGELFF.

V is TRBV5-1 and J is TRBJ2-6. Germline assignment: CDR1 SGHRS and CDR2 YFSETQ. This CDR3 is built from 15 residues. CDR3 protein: CASSLGGTGANVLTF.

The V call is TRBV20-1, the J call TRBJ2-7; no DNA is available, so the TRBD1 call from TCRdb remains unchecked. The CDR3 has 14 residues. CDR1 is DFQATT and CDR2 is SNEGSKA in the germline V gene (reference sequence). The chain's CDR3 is CSATRDRESYEQYF.

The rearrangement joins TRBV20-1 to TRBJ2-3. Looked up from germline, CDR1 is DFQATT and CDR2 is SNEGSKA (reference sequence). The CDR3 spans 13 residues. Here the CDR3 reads CSAGPRRTDTQYF.

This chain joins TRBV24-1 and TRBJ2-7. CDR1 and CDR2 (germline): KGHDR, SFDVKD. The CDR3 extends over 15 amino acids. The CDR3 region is CATSDSGSNTYEQYF.

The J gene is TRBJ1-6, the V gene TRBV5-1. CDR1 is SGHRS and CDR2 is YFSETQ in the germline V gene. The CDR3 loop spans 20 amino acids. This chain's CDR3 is CASSGPGNGGRSSYNSPLHF. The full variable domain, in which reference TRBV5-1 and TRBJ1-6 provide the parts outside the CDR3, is KAGVTQTPRYLIKTRGQQVTLSCSPISGHRSVSWYQQTPGQGLQFLFEYFSETQRNKGNFPGRFSGRQFSNSRSEMNVSTLELGDSALYLCASSGPGNGGRSSYNSPLHFGNGTRLTVT.

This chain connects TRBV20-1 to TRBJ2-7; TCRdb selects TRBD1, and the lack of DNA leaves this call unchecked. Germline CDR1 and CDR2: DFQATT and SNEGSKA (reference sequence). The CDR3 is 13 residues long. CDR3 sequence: CSADRDRTYEQYF.

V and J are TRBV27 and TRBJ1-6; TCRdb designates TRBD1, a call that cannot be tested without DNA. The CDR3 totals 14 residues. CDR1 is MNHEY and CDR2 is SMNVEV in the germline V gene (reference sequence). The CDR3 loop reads CASSVPVRGSPLHF.

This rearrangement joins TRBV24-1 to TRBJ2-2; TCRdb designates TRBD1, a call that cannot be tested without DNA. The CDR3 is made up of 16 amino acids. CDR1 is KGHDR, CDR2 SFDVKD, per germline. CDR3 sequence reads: CATSTPGTANTGELFF.

The CDR3 reads CAIRQANTEAFF. The chain carries TRBV28 and TRBJ1-1; lacking DNA, the TRBD1 call made by TCRdb goes unchecked. This CDR3 has 12 residues. In germline, CDR1 is MDHEN, CDR2 SYDVKM.

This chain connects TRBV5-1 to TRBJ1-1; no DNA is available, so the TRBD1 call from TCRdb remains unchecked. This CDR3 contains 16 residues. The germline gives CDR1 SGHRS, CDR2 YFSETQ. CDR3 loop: CASSLETGKENTEAFF.

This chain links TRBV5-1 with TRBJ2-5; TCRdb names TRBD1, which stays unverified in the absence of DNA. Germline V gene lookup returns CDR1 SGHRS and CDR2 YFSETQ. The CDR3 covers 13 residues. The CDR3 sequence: CASSLSGRETQYF. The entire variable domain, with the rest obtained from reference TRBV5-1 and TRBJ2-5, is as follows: KAGVTQTPRYLIKTRGQQVTLSCSPISGHRSVSWYQQTPGQGLQFLFEYFSETQRNKGNFPGRFSGRQFSNSRSEMNVSTLELGDSALYLCASSLSGRETQYFGPGTRLLVL.

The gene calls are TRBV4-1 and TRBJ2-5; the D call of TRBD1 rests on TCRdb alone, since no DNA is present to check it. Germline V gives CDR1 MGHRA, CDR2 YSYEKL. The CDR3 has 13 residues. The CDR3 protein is CASSRAEQETQYF.

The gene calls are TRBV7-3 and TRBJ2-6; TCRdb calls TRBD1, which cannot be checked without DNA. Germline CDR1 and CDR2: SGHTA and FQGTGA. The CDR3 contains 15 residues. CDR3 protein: CASSSPGQRANVLTF.